This entry lists 3 T cell receptor beta chains sequenced from one sample in a study of blood T cells in healthy people across ages. With a J-beta primer mix and a sample-barcoded 5' primer, a second PCR ran about 7 to 11 cycles. TCRdb passed the 5' RACE reads through MiXCR, listing each CDR3 protein once. The sample includes about 830,000 distinct CDR3 sequences, more than 45% seen only once; the top ten take approximately 21%. Sequencing was done on a sample of blood. All receptors come from a man under 40 in good health.

The chain is built from TRBV20-1 and TRBJ2-3; unclear D gene. Trimming took 0 bases from V and 4 from J, leaving 14 bases between them. CDR3 length: 15 residues. The germline CDR1 and CDR2 sequences are DFQATT and SNEGSKA (reference sequence). DNA for the CDR3: TGCAGTGCTAGAGATCTTGACGTTGATGCAGATACGCAGTATTTT. It is translated as CSARDLDVDADTQYF.

This chain links TRBV20-1 with TRBJ2-3; a weak D match, TRBD1 (6 bases). Trimming took 7 bases from V and 6 from J, leaving 14 bases between them. CDR1 is DFQATT, CDR2 SNEGSKA, per germline (reference sequence). This CDR3 spans 12 amino acids. CDR3 sequence: CSVDRPPDTQYF. In DNA form, the CDR3 reads TGCAGTGTGGACAGACCCCCGGATACGCAGTATTTT.

This clonotype has just a few counts. The gene calls are TRBV7-2 and TRBJ2-6, with D unresolved. The CDR3 runs 17 residues. Trimming pared 4 bases from V and 0 bases from J, leaving 13 bases between. CDR1 SGHTA and CDR2 FQGNSA come from the germline V gene. In DNA form, the CDR3 reads TGTGCCAGCAGCTACGCAGTAGTACGCTCTGGGGCCAACGTCCTGACTTTC. Encoded protein: CASSYAVVRSGANVLTF.